This TCR beta chain was identified during a study of T cells in tumors after PD-1 blockade. Across the study: No patient had prior checkpoint blockade, systemic immunosuppression, or radiotherapy within 4 weeks. Each patient got pembrolizumab 200 mg every 3 weeks or cemiplimab 350 mg every 2 weeks. Peripheral blood samples averaged 36,536 unique clonotypes and roughly 110,000 templates.

About this clone itself: The antigen is unknown.

The V gene's germline CDR1 is SGHDT and CDR2 YYEEEE. The CDR3 is 15 amino acids. V lost 0 bases, J lost 3 bases, and 10 bases lay in between. Study findings and constraints: Peripheral recruitment is suggested, as some novel exhausted tumor clones were in pre-treatment blood.

The data were produced by immunoSEQ multiplex PCR, yet TCRdb's version contains in-frame clones alone and is incomplete. The data contain 45,000 to 50,000 clones, approximately 79% of them singletons. The material was PBMCs, obtained before anti-PD-1 therapy. This receptor was obtained from a human donor with advanced basal cell or squamous cell carcinoma (not recorded which). The chain is built from TRBV5-6 and TRBJ1-5, with D tentatively TRBD1 (5 bases). The CDR3 loop reads CASSLAQGLNQPQHF. DNA for the CDR3: TGTGCCAGCAGCTTGGCGCAGGGCCTCAATCAGCCCCAGCATTTT. The full variable domain, with the rest looked up from reference TRBV5-6 and TRBJ1-5, is DAGVTQSPTHLIKTRGQQVTLRCSPKSGHDTVSWYQQALGQGPQFIFQYYEEEERQRGNFPDRFSGHQFPNYSSELNVNALLLGDSALYLCASSLAQGLNQPQHFGDGTRLSIL.